One and the same sample provided the 11 T cell receptor beta chains below, sequenced in a study of cytomegalovirus exposure and HLA in healthy donors. Primers: 60 Vbeta forward and 13 Jbeta reverse. This table comes from immunoSEQ multiplex PCR, and its TCRdb copy is limited to in-frame clones, with some not included. The sample comprises roughly 150,000 clones, over 80% of which are singletons, and under 2% rests with the top ten. Input material: PBMCs. The receptors come from a woman under 30 in good health and CMV-seronegative.

The genes are TRBV5-1 and TRBJ2-7; 7 bases are shared with TRBD1. CDR1 and CDR2 (germline): SGHRS, YFSETQ. The ends lost 4 bases at V and 6 bases at J; junction bases unmatched: 10. The CDR3 length is 14 residues. In DNA form, the CDR3 reads TGCGCCAGCAGCATCCGACAGGGACGTGGCGAGCAGTACTTC. Its protein is CASSIRQGRGEQYF. The variable domain in full, completed from reference TRBV5-1 and TRBJ2-7, reads KAGVTQTPRYLIKTRGQQVTLSCSPISGHRSVSWYQQTPGQGLQFLFEYFSETQRNKGNFPGRFSGRQFSNSRSEMNVSTLELGDSALYLCASSIRQGRGEQYFGPGTRLTVT.

This chain links TRBV10-1 with TRBJ1-1; tentative D call: TRBD1 (5 bases). Germline CDR1 and CDR2: WNHNN and SYGVQD (reference sequence). This CDR3 has 16 amino acids. Trimming removed 3 bases at V and 0 bases at J, with 14 bases between. DNA for the CDR3: TGCGCCAGCAGTGAAAAGCGGGGCAATCTGAACACTGAAGCTTTCTTT. Amino acids: CASSEKRGNLNTEAFF.

The V and J genes are TRBV7-9 and TRBJ2-5; 7 bases align to TRBD2. The germline V gene has CDR1 SEHNR and CDR2 FQNEAQ (reference sequence). The V and J ends lost 5 bases and 3 bases, in that order; junction bases with no gene match: 6. CDR3 length equals 14 residues. The CDR3 reads CASSPGREEETQYF. Written as DNA, the CDR3 is TGTGCCAGCAGCCCGGGACGGGAGGAAGAGACCCAGTACTTC.

The gene calls are TRBV5-6 and TRBJ1-1; D may be TRBD1 (6 bases). Germline-derived CDR1 and CDR2 are SGHDT and YYEEEE. The CDR3 totals 15 residues. V was pared by 4 bases and J by 1 base, with 14 bases between. CDR3 loop: CASSQVQGRNTEAFF. CDR3 bases: TGTGCCAGCAGCCAGGTACAGGGCAGGAACACTGAAGCTTTCTTT. Complete variable domain (other parts from reference TRBV5-6 and TRBJ1-1): DAGVTQSPTHLIKTRGQQVTLRCSPKSGHDTVSWYQQALGQGPQFIFQYYEEEERQRGNFPDRFSGHQFPNYSSELNVNALLLGDSALYLCASSQVQGRNTEAFFGQGTRLTVV.

This chain connects TRBV19 to TRBJ1-3; the D is unclear. CDR3 length: 14 residues. Trimming stripped 6 bases from V and 0 bases from J, with 9 bases between. Germline CDR1 and CDR2: LNHDA and SQIVND (reference sequence). The DNA for the CDR3 is TGTGCCAGTAGCCGAGGGAGCTCTGGAAACACCATATATTTT. This translates into CASSRGSSGNTIYF.

The J gene is TRBJ2-5, the V gene TRBV6-5; D uncertain. V was trimmed by 5 bases and J by 1 base, leaving 8 bases between them. This CDR3 contains 13 residues. Germline V gives CDR1 MNHEY, CDR2 SVGAGI. The CDR3 here is CASSHGPQETQYF. Written as DNA, the CDR3 is TGTGCCAGCAGTCATGGCCCCCAAGAGACCCAGTACTTC.

V and J are TRBV19 and TRBJ1-5; 8 bases line up with TRBD1. In germline, CDR1 is LNHDA, CDR2 SQIVND (reference sequence). V shed 10 bases and J 4 bases; nucleotides not matched to a gene: 9. This CDR3 is 14 amino acids long. This CDR3 is CATSDRAINQPQHF. CDR3 DNA sequence: TGTGCCACCTCGGACAGGGCAATAAATCAGCCCCAGCATTTT. The entire variable domain, with the rest obtained from reference TRBV19 and TRBJ1-5, is as follows: DGGITQSPKYLFRKEGQNVTLSCEQNLNHDAMYWYRQDPGQGLRLIYYSQIVNDFQKGDIAEGYSVSREKKESFPLTVTSAQKNPTAFYLCATSDRAINQPQHFGDGTRLSIL.

The CDR3 region has the DNA TGTGCCAGTAGCCTAGCGGGGGTTACCTACGAGCAGTACTTC. This gives the protein CASSLAGVTYEQYF. This chain connects TRBV19 to TRBJ2-7; the match to TRBD2 covers 10 bases. This CDR3 region has 14 residues. With 6 bases clipped from V and 2 bases from J, the junction kept 4 bases outside the gene matches. Germline values: CDR1 LNHDA, CDR2 SQIVND (reference sequence).

The chain carries TRBV7-2 and TRBJ1-1, with a tentative D call TRBD1 (5 bases). Germline-derived CDR1 and CDR2 are SGHTA and FQGNSA. The germline V and J ends were trimmed by 6 bases and 3 bases, with 17 bases remaining between them. CDR3 length: 15 amino acids. The CDR3 sequence is CASRNRQFTYTEAFF. The CDR3 DNA is TGTGCCAGCAGAAACAGACAGTTTACTTACACTGAAGCTTTCTTT.

The chain has TRBV4-1 and TRBJ1-2, with 7 bases that match TRBD1. Germline V gives CDR1 MGHRA, CDR2 YSYEKL. The CDR3 loop spans 15 amino acids. The trim removed 4 bases at V and 5 bases at J, leaving 10 bases unmatched. The DNA for the CDR3 is TGCGCCAGCAGCCTTCACAGGGGCCTCGAGTATGGCTACACCTTC. Translated, it gives CASSLHRGLEYGYTF.

J is TRBJ1-3 and V is TRBV10-1; unclear D gene. The CDR3 is made up of 16 amino acids. V lost 3 bases, J lost 0 bases, and 12 bases lay in between. Germline CDR1 WNHNN, CDR2 SYGVQD (reference sequence). The CDR3 spells CASSENPGSSGNTIYF. In DNA form, the CDR3 reads TGCGCCAGCAGTGAAAATCCGGGATCCTCTGGAAACACCATATATTTT.